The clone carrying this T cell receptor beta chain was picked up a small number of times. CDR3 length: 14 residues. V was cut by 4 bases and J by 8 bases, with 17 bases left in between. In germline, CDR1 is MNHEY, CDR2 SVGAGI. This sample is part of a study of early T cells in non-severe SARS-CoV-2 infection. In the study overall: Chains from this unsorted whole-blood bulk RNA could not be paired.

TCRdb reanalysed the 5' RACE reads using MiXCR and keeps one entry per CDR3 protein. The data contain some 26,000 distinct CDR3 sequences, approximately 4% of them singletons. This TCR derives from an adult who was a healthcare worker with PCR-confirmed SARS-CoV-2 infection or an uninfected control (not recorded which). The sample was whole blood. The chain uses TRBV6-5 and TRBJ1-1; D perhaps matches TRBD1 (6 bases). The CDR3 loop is CASSSRGQGTEAFF. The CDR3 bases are TGTGCCAGCAGTTCACGGGGCCAGGGGACCGAAGCTTTCTTT.